Included here is one T cell receptor (beta chain) sequence, with context. This record belongs to a study of beta chain features in type 1 diabetes. What was sequenced were expressed TCRB transcripts, since all of the isolated RNA had been reverse transcribed. TCRdb's table, derived via immunoSEQ multiplex PCR, lists solely in-frame clones and lacks some. The sample includes about 130,000 clones, 7% to 10% of them seen just once. This receptor was taken from a man aged 18 to 30 in good health. Sequencing was performed on central memory CD4+ T cells from blood.

DNA of the CDR3: TGTGCCAGCAGGGCAGGGGGCTGGGACACCGGGGAGCTGTTTTTT. Its translation: CASRAGGWDTGELFF. The V gene is TRBV28, the J gene TRBJ2-2, with 8 positions matching TRBD1. CDR3 length: 15 residues. Per germline, CDR1 MDHEN and CDR2 SYDVKM. The V segment lost 6 bases and the J segment 3 bases; nucleotides outside the gene matches: 6.